Below are 2 T cell receptor beta chains sequenced from a single sample in a study of T cell responses to AZD1222 COVID-19 vaccine. Libraries were prepared by immunoSEQ multiplex PCR; TCRdb keeps only in-frame clonotypes and omits some of them. The sample lists 150,000 to 200,000 clones, 80% to 90% occurring once. This material consisted of peripheral blood, taken on day 0 of AZD1222 vaccination. All receptors derive from an adult in good health.

The rearrangement links TRBV4-1 to TRBJ2-2, with no clear D. Trimming took 1 base from V and 0 from J, leaving 15 bases between them. CDR1 and CDR2 (germline): MGHRA, YSYEKL. The CDR3 is 18 residues long. The DNA for the CDR3 is TGCGCCAGCAGCCAAGCCCTCGTAGTGGTCGCGAACACCGGGGAGCTGTTTTTT. This encodes CASSQALVVVANTGELFF.

The DNA for the CDR3 is TGCGCCAGCAGCGCTAACTATGGCTACACCTTC. This encodes CASSANYGYTF. The chain is built from TRBV5-1 and TRBJ1-2; D unclear. From germline, CDR1 is SGHRS and CDR2 YFSETQ. V lost 4 bases, J lost 0 bases, and 1 base lay in between. The CDR3 runs 11 residues.